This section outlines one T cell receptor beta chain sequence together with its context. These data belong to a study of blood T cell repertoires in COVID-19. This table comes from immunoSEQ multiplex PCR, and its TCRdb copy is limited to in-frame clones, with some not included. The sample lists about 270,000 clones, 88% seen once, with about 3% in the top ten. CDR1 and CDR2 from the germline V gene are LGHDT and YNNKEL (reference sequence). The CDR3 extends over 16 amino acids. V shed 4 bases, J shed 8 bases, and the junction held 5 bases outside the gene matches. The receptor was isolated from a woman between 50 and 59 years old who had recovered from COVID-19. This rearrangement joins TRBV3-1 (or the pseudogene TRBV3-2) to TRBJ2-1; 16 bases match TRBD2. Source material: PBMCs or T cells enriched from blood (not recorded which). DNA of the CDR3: TGTGCCAGCAGCCGAGGGACTAGCGGGAGGGTCGATGAGCAGTTCTTC. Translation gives CASSRGTSGRVDEQFF.